The rows below give T cell receptor beta chains drawn from one sample of a study of blood T cell repertoires in COVID-19. Profiled with immunoSEQ multiplex PCR; TCRdb holds only in-frame clones, not every one. The sample comprises roughly 120,000 clones, about 78% of which are singletons, and about 2.1% rests with the top ten. Material for sequencing was peripheral blood. The origin of the receptors is a man in his 70s with acute or convalescent COVID-19. Each CDR3 is given with its conserved first and last residue. Fields, in order: V gene, clone size, J gene, D gene, CDR3 protein, CDR3 DNA. A D gene is named only where the DNA matches it firmly. For some rows the clone size is stated as once, few or many, or as a class when expanded; others skip it.

V: TRBV18
size: NA
J: TRBJ2-3
D: NA
CDR3: CASPRRGSTDTQYF
DNA: TGTGCCAGCCCCCGGAGGGGAAGCACAGATACGCAGTATTTT

V: TRBV28
size: few
J: TRBJ1-5
D: TRBD1
CDR3: CASSTVTGYQPQHF
DNA: TGTGCCAGCAGCACAGTGACAGGGTATCAGCCCCAGCATTTT

V: TRBV6-5
size: once
J: TRBJ1-2
D: NA
CDR3: CASSYLTGSGYTF
DNA: TGTGCCAGCAGTTACTTAACAGGGTCCGGCTACACCTTC

V: TRBV5-4
size: NA
J: TRBJ2-1
D: NA
CDR3: CASRRESYSYNEQFF
DNA: TGTGCCAGCAGAAGAGAGTCCTACTCCTACAATGAGCAGTTCTTC

V: TRBV9
size: NA
J: TRBJ2-5
D: NA
CDR3: CASSVGTGQETQYF
DNA: TGTGCCAGCAGCGTAGGCACAGGCCAAGAGACCCAGTACTTC

V: TRBV6-5
size: NA
J: TRBJ2-7
D: NA
CDR3: CASSYVRAGNYYEQYF
DNA: TGTGCCAGCAGTTACGTCCGGGCGGGGAACTACTACGAGCAGTACTTC

V: TRBV29-1
size: NA
J: TRBJ1-2
D: NA
CDR3: CSVEVAGYSYGYTF
DNA: TGCAGCGTTGAAGTTGCAGGTTACTCTTATGGCTACACCTTC

V: TRBV4-2
size: NA
J: TRBJ2-2
D: TRBD1
CDR3: CASNDRGNTGELFF
DNA: TGTGCCAGCAACGACAGGGGGAACACCGGGGAGCTGTTTTTT

V: TRBV5-5
size: NA
J: TRBJ1-3
D: TRBD1
CDR3: CASSPGTGGNTIYF
DNA: TGTGCCAGCAGCCCAGGGACAGGTGGAAACACCATATATTTT

V: TRBV7-9
size: few
J: TRBJ1-1
D: NA
CDR3: CASILGNVNTEAFF
DNA: TGTGCCAGCATTCTCGGTAACGTAAACACTGAAGCTTTCTTT

V: TRBV9
size: NA
J: TRBJ2-2
D: TRBD2
CDR3: CASSFSGADTGELFF
DNA: TGTGCCAGCAGCTTTAGCGGGGCAGATACCGGGGAGCTGTTTTTT

V: TRBV9
size: NA
J: TRBJ2-5
D: TRBD2
CDR3: CASSVGGGGARETQYF
DNA: TGTGCCAGCAGCGTAGGAGGCGGGGGGGCCCGAGAGACCCAGTACTTC

V: TRBV6-5
size: few
J: TRBJ2-5
D: TRBD2
CDR3: CASSYAPSGQETQYF
DNA: TGTGCCAGCAGTTATGCCCCTAGCGGCCAAGAGACCCAGTACTTC

V: TRBV12-5
size: NA
J: TRBJ2-5
D: NA
CDR3: CASGLGSQSGQETQYF
DNA: TGTGCTAGTGGTTTGGGTTCACAATCGGGGCAAGAGACCCAGTACTTC

V: TRBV27
size: NA
J: TRBJ1-2
D: NA
CDR3: CASSLRQVYGYTF
DNA: TGTGCCAGCAGTTTGAGACAGGTCTATGGCTACACCTTC

V: TRBV10-3
size: NA
J: TRBJ2-7
D: TRBD2
CDR3: CAIRPVLGGEQYF
DNA: TGTGCCATCAGACCCGTTCTGGGGGGGGAGCAGTACTTC

V: TRBV5-1
size: NA
J: TRBJ2-1
D: NA
CDR3: CASSLDSTDEQFF
DNA: TGCGCCAGCAGCTTGGATAGCACCGATGAGCAGTTCTTC

V: TRBV18
size: NA
J: TRBJ1-1
D: NA
CDR3: CASSQGLNTEAFF
DNA: TGTGCCAGCTCACAGGGGTTGAACACTGAAGCTTTCTTT

V: TRBV9
size: NA
J: TRBJ1-1
D: NA
CDR3: CASSVSTGTRTFF
DNA: TGTGCCAGCAGCGTATCGACAGGCACCAGGACTTTCTTT

V: TRBV7-2
size: NA
J: TRBJ2-1
D: TRBD2
CDR3: CASSSRGGRWEQFF
DNA: TGTGCCAGCAGTTCGCGGGGGGGCCGTTGGGAGCAGTTCTTC

V: TRBV28
size: NA
J: TRBJ1-2
D: NA
CDR3: CASSLSGTIYGYTF
DNA: TGTGCCAGCAGTTTGAGCGGGACTATCTATGGCTACACCTTC

V: TRBV7-9
size: NA
J: TRBJ2-7
D: TRBD2
CDR3: CASSLVAGGYEQYF
DNA: TGTGCCAGCAGCTTGGTAGCGGGGGGATACGAGCAGTACTTC

V: TRBV5-4
size: NA
J: TRBJ1-1
D: NA
CDR3: CASSLAGGGGTEAFF
DNA: TGTGCCAGCAGCTTGGCGGGGGGCGGAGGTACTGAAGCTTTCTTT

V: TRBV18
size: NA
J: TRBJ2-7
D: TRBD2
CDR3: CASSPQRGGVEQYF
DNA: TGTGCCAGCTCACCACAGCGGGGGGGAGTCGAGCAGTACTTC

V: TRBV12-5
size: NA
J: TRBJ1-5
D: TRBD1
CDR3: CASGPGTGVRQPQHF
DNA: TGTGCTAGTGGGCCCGGGACAGGGGTCCGACAGCCCCAGCATTTT

V: TRBV6-2/TRBV6-3
size: NA
J: TRBJ2-1
D: NA
CDR3: CASSYLAGQARQNEQFF
DNA: TGTGCCAGCAGTTACTTGGCGGGGCAGGCAAGACAGAATGAGCAGTTCTTC

V: TRBV30
size: medium-sized
J: TRBJ1-1
D: TRBD1
CDR3: CAADRGNTEAFF
DNA: TGTGCCGCTGACAGGGGGAACACTGAAGCTTTCTTT

V: TRBV18
size: NA
J: TRBJ2-7
D: NA
CDR3: CASSPLQGGRDEQYF
DNA: TGTGCCAGCTCACCGCTACAGGGTGGTCGCGACGAGCAGTACTTC

V: TRBV7-3
size: NA
J: TRBJ1-1
D: TRBD1
CDR3: CASSVLDRGDTEAFF
DNA: TGTGCCAGCAGCGTCTTGGACAGGGGCGACACTGAAGCTTTCTTT

V: TRBV4-1
size: few
J: TRBJ1-1
D: NA
CDR3: CASSQADRQPEAFF
DNA: TGCGCCAGCAGCCAAGCTGACAGGCAGCCTGAAGCTTTCTTT

V: TRBV4-2
size: NA
J: TRBJ1-6
D: NA
CDR3: CASSPEDSDNSPLHF
DNA: TGTGCCAGCAGCCCCGAGGACAGCGACAATTCACCCCTCCACTTT

V: TRBV25-1
size: NA
J: TRBJ1-1
D: TRBD1
CDR3: CASSRLTGRTNTEAFF
DNA: TGTGCCAGCAGCCGTCTGACAGGGAGGACGAACACTGAAGCTTTCTTT

V: TRBV3-1/TRBV3-2
size: NA
J: TRBJ1-2
D: NA
CDR3: CASSLNQAYGYTF
DNA: TGTGCCAGCAGCCTGAACCAGGCCTATGGCTACACCTTC

V: TRBV5-1
size: NA
J: TRBJ1-1
D: TRBD1
CDR3: CASSPGTGLTEAFF
DNA: TGCGCCAGCAGCCCCGGGACAGGGTTGACTGAAGCTTTCTTT

V: TRBV19
size: few
J: TRBJ1-6
D: NA
CDR3: CASSIRSGNPPVGISPLHF
DNA: TGTGCCAGTAGTATAAGGTCGGGGAACCCTCCCGTCGGTATTTCACCCCTCCACTTT

V: TRBV5-1
size: few
J: TRBJ2-1
D: TRBD1
CDR3: CASTKVPGQGYNEQFF
DNA: TGCGCCAGCACGAAGGTCCCGGGACAGGGCTACAATGAGCAGTTCTTC

V: TRBV6-5
size: NA
J: TRBJ1-2
D: NA
CDR3: CASTGGSGGYTF
DNA: TGTGCCAGCACGGGAGGGTCTGGGGGCTACACCTTC

V: TRBV11-2
size: NA
J: TRBJ1-2
D: TRBD1
CDR3: CASSSTGSRNYGYTF
DNA: TGTGCCAGTAGCTCGACAGGGTCGAGGAACTATGGCTACACCTTC

V: TRBV7-8
size: NA
J: TRBJ2-1
D: NA
CDR3: CASSLRGWNEQFF
DNA: TGTGCCAGCAGCTTAAGGGGATGGAATGAGCAGTTCTTC

V: TRBV5-1
size: NA
J: TRBJ1-2
D: NA
CDR3: CASSMDGNYGYTF
DNA: TGCGCCAGCAGCATGGACGGGAACTATGGCTACACCTTC

V: TRBV22-1
size: NA
J: TRBJ1-2
D: NA
CDR3: CPGSARVGNYGYTF
DNA: TGTCCTGGGAGCGCACGAGTGGGCAACTATGGCTACACCTTC

V: TRBV3-1/TRBV3-2
size: NA
J: TRBJ2-1
D: TRBD1
CDR3: CASSSAGQGYNEQFF
DNA: TGTGCCAGCAGCTCGGCGGGACAGGGCTACAATGAGCAGTTCTTC

V: TRBV10-3
size: NA
J: TRBJ2-7
D: TRBD1
CDR3: CAISDFRDRGEQYF
DNA: TGTGCCATCAGTGACTTTAGGGACAGAGGCGAGCAGTACTTC

V: TRBV6-2/TRBV6-3
size: NA
J: TRBJ2-5
D: NA
CDR3: CASSRRGIQYF
DNA: TGTGCCAGCAGTCGAAGGGGCATCCAGTACTTC

V: TRBV5-4
size: NA
J: TRBJ1-6
D: NA
CDR3: CASSLAVLNSPLHF
DNA: TGTGCCAGCAGCTTGGCAGTGCTTAATTCACCCCTCCACTTT

V: TRBV7-9
size: NA
J: TRBJ1-6
D: NA
CDR3: CASSLTVNSPLHF
DNA: TGTGCCAGCAGCTTAACAGTTAACTCACCCCTCCACTTT

V: TRBV11-3
size: NA
J: TRBJ1-3
D: TRBD1
CDR3: CASSLGSGTGGSGNTIYF
DNA: TGTGCCAGCAGCTTAGGATCGGGGACAGGAGGCTCTGGAAACACCATATATTTT

V: TRBV11-3
size: NA
J: TRBJ1-1
D: NA
CDR3: CASSFTVNTEAFF
DNA: TGTGCCAGCAGCTTTACAGTGAACACTGAAGCTTTCTTT

V: TRBV4-1
size: once
J: TRBJ1-1
D: NA
CDR3: CASSHGIGGTEAFF
DNA: TGCGCCAGCAGCCATGGGATTGGAGGGACTGAAGCTTTCTTT

V: TRBV10-3
size: few
J: TRBJ1-5
D: NA
CDR3: CAISHNNQPQHF
DNA: TGTGCCATCAGTCACAATAATCAGCCCCAGCATTTT